This T cell receptor (beta chain) was observed in a study of CD8+ T cells in alopecia areata. Study-level background: Twice a day, 5 to 10 mg of oral tofacitinib was administered to treated patients.

Following RNA extraction, reverse transcription yielded cDNA that acted as the sequencing template. Using immunoSEQ multiplex PCR, the repertoire was profiled, and TCRdb retains in-frame clones only, with some absent. The sample contains 180,000 or so clones, roughly half of which appear only once. This clone was found a few times. Its antigen is unknown. V was pared by 5 bases and J by 5 bases, with 13 bases between. The CDR3 length is 12 residues. Germline V gene lookup returns CDR1 GTSNPN and CDR2 SVGIG (reference sequence). Study-wide results and limits: An increase in clonality over normal scalp was evident in lesional scalp, especially alopecia totalis/universalis.

Noted treatment: oral pan-JAK inhibitor, 5-10 mg twice daily. Peripheral blood and lesional scalp punch biopsies were taken from alopecia areata patients. The specimen was CD8+ T cells sorted from blood, collected around week 53, from a patient treated with tofacitinib. The TCR was taken from a human donor with alopecia areata. The chain joins TRBV30 to TRBJ2-7; tentatively, D is TRBD1 (5 bases). Here the CDR3 DNA reads TGTGCCTGGGGGGCTGGAGCCCACGAGCAGTACTTC. Its translation is CAWGAGAHEQYF.